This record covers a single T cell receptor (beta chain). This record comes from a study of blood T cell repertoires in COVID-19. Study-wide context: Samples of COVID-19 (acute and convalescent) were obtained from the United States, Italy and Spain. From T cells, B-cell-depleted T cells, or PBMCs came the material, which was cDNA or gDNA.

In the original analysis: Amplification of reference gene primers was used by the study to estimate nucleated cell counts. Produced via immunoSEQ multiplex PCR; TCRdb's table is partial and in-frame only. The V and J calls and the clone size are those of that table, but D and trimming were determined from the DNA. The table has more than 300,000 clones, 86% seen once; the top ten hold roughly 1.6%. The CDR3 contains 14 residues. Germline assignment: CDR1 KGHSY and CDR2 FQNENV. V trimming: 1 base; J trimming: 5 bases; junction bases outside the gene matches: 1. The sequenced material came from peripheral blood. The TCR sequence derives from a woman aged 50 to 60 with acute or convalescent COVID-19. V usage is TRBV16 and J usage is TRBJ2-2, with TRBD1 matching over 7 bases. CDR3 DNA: TGTGCCAGCAGCCAATTCAGGGGGACCGGGGAGCTGTTTTTT. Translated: CASSQFRGTGELFF.